This T cell receptor (beta chain) was identified during a study of blood T cell repertoires in COVID-19. Across the study: Italy, Spain and the United States were the sources of the convalescent and acute COVID-19 samples.

The CDR3 has 16 amino acids. Germline V CDR1 and CDR2: MGHDK, SYGVNS. V lost 2 bases, J lost 5 bases, and 7 bases stayed unmatched. Authors' methods: From reference gene primer amplification, estimates of nucleated cell counts were derived. Here immunoSEQ multiplex PCR was the method, and the copy in TCRdb shows in-frame clones only, minus some. V, J and clone size were drawn from that table, and D and trimming were deduced from the DNA. Of 60,000 or so clones listed, approximately 80% are singletons. The V call is TRBV25-1, the J call TRBJ2-5, with TRBD2 matching 11 bases. Sequencing used peripheral blood. This TCR was recovered from a woman in her fifties or sixties with active or convalescent COVID-19. The CDR3 is CASSEGASGRMETQYF. The CDR3 nucleotides read TGTGCCAGCAGTGAAGGGGCTAGCGGGAGGATGGAGACCCAGTACTTC.